The entry below gives a single T cell receptor (beta chain) sequence along with its context. The J segment lost 4 bases and the V segment lost 1 base, leaving 7 bases of the junction unmatched. The germline CDR1 and CDR2 sequences are SGHTA and FQGNSA. This CDR3 contains 18 residues. The record originates from a study of somatic mutations in cytotoxic T cells in rheumatoid arthritis. Sequenced by immunoSEQ multiplex PCR; TCRdb stores in-frame clones only, minus some. The sample holds about 10,000 clones, around 77% seen once. This TCR was recovered from a man in his fifties or sixties in good health. This chain uses TRBV7-2 with TRBJ2-2; 12 bases align to TRBD2. The sample was CD8+ T cells sorted from blood. As DNA, the CDR3 is TGTGCCAGCAGCTTAGAAGCTAGCGGGGGGGCGGGCACCGGGGAGCTGTTTTTT. This codes for CASSLEASGGAGTGELFF.